One and the same sample provided the 8 T cell receptor beta chains below, sequenced in a study of shared clonotypes between healthy human individuals. Profiling relied on immunoSEQ multiplex PCR, and the TCRdb table lists in-frame clones only, not all of them. The sample has about 2 million clones, 95% seen once. Sequencing used naive CD4+ T cells sorted from blood. The subset here: CD45RA+ positively selected. The receptors derive from a man aged 18 to 29 in good health.

The J gene is TRBJ1-3, the V gene TRBV18, with a weak D call TRBD1 (6 bases). Germline lookup yields CDR1 KGHSH and CDR2 LQKENI. Between the trimmed V and J ends, which lost 6 bases and 0 bases, there was a span of 18 bases. CDR3 size: 17 residues. The CDR3 DNA reads TGTGCCAGCTCGCTCGCCCCTGGGGGCCCCTCTGGAAACACCATATATTTT. It yields the protein CASSLAPGGPSGNTIYF.

The chain recombines TRBV6-6 with TRBJ2-3, with D unresolved. Germline values: CDR1 MNHNY, CDR2 SVGAGI (reference sequence). The length of the CDR3 is 13 residues. The V end was cut by 5 bases, the J end by 6 bases, with 12 bases between. CDR3 coding DNA: TGTGCCAGCAGTCCCCCCGGTTCGGATACGCAGTATTTT. This encodes CASSPPGSDTQYF.

This chain uses TRBV6-1 with TRBJ1-5; D remains ambiguous. Germline V gives CDR1 MNHNS, CDR2 SASEGT. The CDR3 covers 13 residues. V was pared by 8 bases and J by 6 bases, with 14 bases between. CDR3 DNA: TGTGCCAGCTCAGGCTATTGGGGTCAGCCCCAGCATTTT. As protein: CASSGYWGQPQHF.

In DNA form, the CDR3 reads TGTGCCAGCGTAGGACAAGCCAAAAACATTCAGTACTTC. It codes for CASVGQAKNIQYF. The V gene is TRBV11-2, the J gene TRBJ2-4; tentatively, D is TRBD1 (5 bases). The V end lost 8 bases, the J end lost 0 bases, and 8 bases lay between the germline ends. CDR3 size: 13 residues. Germline V gene sequence: CDR1 SGHAT, CDR2 FQNNGV.

This clone came up once. V is TRBV10-3 and J is TRBJ2-3; either TRBD1 or TRBD2 may fit D (5 bases each). Germline V gene sequence: CDR1 ENHRY, CDR2 SYGVKD. The CDR3 is made up of 13 amino acids. The V and J ends lost 10 bases and 5 bases respectively, with 16 bases between them. CDR3 in DNA: TGTGCCACCGGGGCTACCTGGCAAGATACGCAGTATTTT. Amino acids: CATGATWQDTQYF.

This chain links TRBV18 with TRBJ2-3, with no clear D. Germline values: CDR1 KGHSH, CDR2 LQKENI. There are 14 residues in the CDR3. The V and J ends lost 5 bases and 4 bases respectively, with 13 bases between them. The CDR3 DNA reads as TGTGCCAGCTCATCGACACACGGCCCAGATACGCAGTATTTT. Protein sequence: CASSSTHGPDTQYF. Full variable domain (missing parts from reference TRBV18 and TRBJ2-3): NAGVMQNPRHLVRRRGQEARLRCSPMKGHSHVYWYRQLPEEGLKFMVYLQKENIIDESGMPKERFSAEFPKEGPSILRIQQVVRGDSAAYFCASSSTHGPDTQYFGPGTRLTVL.

The chain carries TRBV5-1 and TRBJ2-1; 8 nucleotides match TRBD2. Germline CDR1 SGHRS, CDR2 YFSETQ. After removal of 1 base from V and 10 bases from J, the junction contained 13 bases not matched to a gene. This CDR3 is 16 amino acids long. DNA for the CDR3: TGCGCCAGCAGCTTGTATCGGTTAGCGGGATTGCGGGAGCAGTTCTTC. Protein: CASSLYRLAGLREQFF.

The gene calls are TRBV10-3 and TRBJ2-7; 7 nucleotides match TRBD2. This CDR3 has 15 amino acids. Trimming removed 3 bases from V and 2 bases from J; junction bases left unmatched: 7. The germline gives CDR1 ENHRY, CDR2 SYGVKD. CDR3 DNA: TGTGCCATCAGTGAAGATGTGGCGGGAGCCTACGAGCAGTACTTC. This codes for CAISEDVAGAYEQYF.